Below, 6 T cell receptor beta chains from the same sample are listed, as sequenced in a study of blood T cell repertoires in COVID-19. Profiling relied on immunoSEQ multiplex PCR, and the TCRdb table lists in-frame clones only, not all of them. The table has 150,000 or so clones, around 83% seen once; the top ten hold about 29%. Material: peripheral blood. These TCRs come from a woman in her sixties or seventies with acute or convalescent COVID-19.

The genes are TRBV5-1 and TRBJ2-5, with 9 bases fitting TRBD1. V shed 4 bases, J shed 7 bases, and the junction held 14 bases outside the gene matches. The CDR3 contains 16 residues. The germline CDR1 and CDR2 sequences are SGHRS and YFSETQ. Here the CDR3 DNA reads TGCGCCAGCAGCATCACAGGGGGCGCGAGGAGTGGGACCCAGTACTTC. Protein: CASSITGGARSGTQYF.

V usage is TRBV5-1 and J usage is TRBJ1-5; maybe TRBD1 (5 bases). The CDR3 loop spans 14 amino acids. With 4 bases removed from V and 6 bases from J, the gap between germline ends came to 14 bases. The germline gives CDR1 SGHRS, CDR2 YFSETQ. CDR3 sequence reads: CASSPDSGSQPQHF. Here the CDR3 DNA reads TGCGCCAGCAGCCCCGACAGCGGGAGTCAGCCCCAGCATTTT.

As DNA, the CDR3 is TGTGCCACCCGGACAGGGGGGGAGAACACCGGGGAGCTGTTTTTT. Amino acid sequence: CATRTGGENTGELFF. This rearrangement joins TRBV6-5 to TRBJ2-2; 10 nucleotides agree with TRBD1. Germline values: CDR1 MNHEY, CDR2 SVGAGI. This CDR3 spans 15 amino acids. Trimming removed 10 bases from V and 1 base from J; junction bases left unmatched: 6.

The chain is built from TRBV28 and TRBJ2-3; TRBD2 agrees at 11 bases. V shed 6 bases and J 2 bases; nucleotides not matched to a gene: 7. The germline V gene has CDR1 MDHEN and CDR2 SYDVKM. This CDR3 contains 16 residues. CDR3 protein: CASSMGLAETTDTQYF. The CDR3 DNA reads as TGTGCCAGCAGCATGGGACTAGCGGAGACCACAGATACGCAGTATTTT.

The chain recombines TRBV29-1 with TRBJ2-3, with TRBD2 as a possible D gene (6 bases). The CDR3 contains 14 residues. V was shortened by 6 bases and J by 2 bases, with 15 bases between the two germline ends. CDR1 is SQVTM and CDR2 is ANQGSEA in the germline V gene. CDR3 coding DNA: TGCAGCGTACCCTGGGGGGATATCACAGATACGCAGTATTTT. Translating gives CSVPWGDITDTQYF.

Concerning this clone: The identical CDR3 is also encoded by other nucleotide sequences in the sample. The chain couples TRBV3-1 (or the pseudogene TRBV3-2) to TRBJ2-1; 7 bases are a match to TRBD2. The CDR3 extends over 16 amino acids. V shed 1 base, J shed 0 bases, and the junction held 3 bases outside the gene matches. The V gene's germline CDR1 is LGHDT and CDR2 YNNKEL (reference sequence). The CDR3 protein is CASSQGGGLSYNEQFF. The CDR3 DNA reads TGTGCCAGCAGCCAAGGGGGGGGACTCTCCTACAATGAGCAGTTCTTC.